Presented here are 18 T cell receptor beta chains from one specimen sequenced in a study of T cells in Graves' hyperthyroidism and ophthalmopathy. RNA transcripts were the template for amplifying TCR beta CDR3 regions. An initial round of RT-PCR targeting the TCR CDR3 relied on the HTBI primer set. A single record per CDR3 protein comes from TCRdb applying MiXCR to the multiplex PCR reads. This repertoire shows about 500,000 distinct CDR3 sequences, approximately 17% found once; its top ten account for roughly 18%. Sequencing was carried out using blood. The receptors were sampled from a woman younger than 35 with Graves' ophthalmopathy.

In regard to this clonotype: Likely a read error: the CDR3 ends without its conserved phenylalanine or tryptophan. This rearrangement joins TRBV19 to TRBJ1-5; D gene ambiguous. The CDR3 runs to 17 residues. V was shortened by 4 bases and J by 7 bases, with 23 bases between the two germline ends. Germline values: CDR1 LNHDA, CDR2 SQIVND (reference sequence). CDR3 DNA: TGTGCCAGTAGTAAACGTGACGGGTCCCTGGAAGTGCAGCCCCAGCATTAT. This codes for CASSKRDGSLEVQPQHY.

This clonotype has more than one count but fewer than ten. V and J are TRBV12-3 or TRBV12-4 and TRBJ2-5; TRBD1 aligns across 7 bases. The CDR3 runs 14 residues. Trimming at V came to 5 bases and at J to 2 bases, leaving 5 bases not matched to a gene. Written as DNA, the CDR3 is TGTGCCAGCAGTATACCGGGACAGCAAGAGACCCAGTACTTC. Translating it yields CASSIPGQQETQYF.

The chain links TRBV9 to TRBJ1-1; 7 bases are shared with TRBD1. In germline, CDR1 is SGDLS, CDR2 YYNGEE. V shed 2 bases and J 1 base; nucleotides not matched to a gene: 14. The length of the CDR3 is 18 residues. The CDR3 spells CASSVSPSSGTENTEAFF. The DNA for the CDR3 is TGTGCCAGCAGCGTTAGTCCCAGCTCAGGGACAGAGAACACTGAAGCTTTCTTT.

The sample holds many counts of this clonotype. The CDR3 DNA follows: TGTGCCATCAGATCCAGCGGGGGGTCCTACAATGAGCAGTTCTTC. This codes for CAIRSSGGSYNEQFF. The gene calls are TRBV10-3 and TRBJ2-1, with 9 bases aligning to TRBD2. V shed 6 bases and J 1 base; nucleotides not matched to a gene: 4. The CDR3 is made up of 15 amino acids. Looked up from germline, CDR1 is ENHRY and CDR2 is SYGVKD.

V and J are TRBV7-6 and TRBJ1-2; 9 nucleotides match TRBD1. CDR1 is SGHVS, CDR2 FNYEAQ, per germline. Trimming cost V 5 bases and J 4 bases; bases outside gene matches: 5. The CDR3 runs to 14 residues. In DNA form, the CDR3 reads TGTGCCAGCAGCCAAGGACAGGGGAGCTATGGCTACACCTTC. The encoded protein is CASSQGQGSYGYTF.

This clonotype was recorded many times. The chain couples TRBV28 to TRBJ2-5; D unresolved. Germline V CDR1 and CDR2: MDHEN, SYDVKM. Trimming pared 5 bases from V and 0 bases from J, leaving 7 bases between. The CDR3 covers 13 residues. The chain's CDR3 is CASSNKYQETQYF. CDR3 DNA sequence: TGTGCCAGCAGTAACAAGTACCAAGAGACCCAGTACTTC.

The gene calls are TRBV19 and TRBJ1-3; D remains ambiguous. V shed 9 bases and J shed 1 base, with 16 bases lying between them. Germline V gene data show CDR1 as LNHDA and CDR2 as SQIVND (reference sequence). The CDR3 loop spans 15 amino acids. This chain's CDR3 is CASDAEDYSGNTIYF. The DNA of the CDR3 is TGTGCCAGCGACGCGGAAGACTATTCTGGAAACACCATATATTTT.

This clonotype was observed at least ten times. The CDR3 sequence is CAWTPSGGVFSPLHF. CDR3 DNA sequence: TGTGCCTGGACCCCAAGTGGGGGGGTATTTTCACCCCTCCACTTT. V and J are TRBV30 and TRBJ1-6, with D possibly being TRBD1 (5 bases). Germline CDR1 reads GTSNPN; CDR2 reads SVGIG (reference sequence). The CDR3 runs 15 residues. V lost 4 bases to trimming and J lost 9 bases, with 19 bases between them.

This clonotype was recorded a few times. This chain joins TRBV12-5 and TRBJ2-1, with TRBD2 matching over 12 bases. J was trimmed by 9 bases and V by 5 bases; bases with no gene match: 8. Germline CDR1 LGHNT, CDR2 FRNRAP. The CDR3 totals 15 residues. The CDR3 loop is CASGAPSGRALEQFF. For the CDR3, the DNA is TGTGCTAGTGGTGCCCCTAGCGGGAGGGCCCTTGAGCAGTTCTTC.

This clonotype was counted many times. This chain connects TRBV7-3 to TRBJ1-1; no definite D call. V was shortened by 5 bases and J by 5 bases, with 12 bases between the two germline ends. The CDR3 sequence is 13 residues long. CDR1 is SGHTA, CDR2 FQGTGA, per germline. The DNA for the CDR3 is TGTGCCAGCAGCCCCCTTACGTTTACTGAAGCTTTCTTT. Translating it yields CASSPLTFTEAFF.

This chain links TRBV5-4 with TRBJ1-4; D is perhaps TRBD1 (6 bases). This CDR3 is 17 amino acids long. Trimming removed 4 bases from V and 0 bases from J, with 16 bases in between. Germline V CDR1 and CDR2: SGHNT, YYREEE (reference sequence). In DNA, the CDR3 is TGTGCCAGCAGCAGGGCAGGGGCCGTTGCAACTAATGAAAAACTGTTTTTT. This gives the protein CASSRAGAVATNEKLFF.

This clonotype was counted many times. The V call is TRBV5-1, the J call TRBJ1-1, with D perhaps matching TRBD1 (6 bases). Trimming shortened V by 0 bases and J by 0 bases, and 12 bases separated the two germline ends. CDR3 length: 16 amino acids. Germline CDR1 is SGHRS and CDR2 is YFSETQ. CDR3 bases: TGCGCCAGCAGCTTGGGCACAGGGAGCCTGAACACTGAAGCTTTCTTT. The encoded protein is CASSLGTGSLNTEAFF.

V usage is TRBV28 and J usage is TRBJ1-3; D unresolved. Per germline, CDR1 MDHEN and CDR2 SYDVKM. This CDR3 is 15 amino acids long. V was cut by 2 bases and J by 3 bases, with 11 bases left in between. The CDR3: CASSLGRRGGNTIYF. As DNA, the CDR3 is TGTGCCAGCAGTTTAGGCAGGAGAGGTGGAAACACCATATATTTT.

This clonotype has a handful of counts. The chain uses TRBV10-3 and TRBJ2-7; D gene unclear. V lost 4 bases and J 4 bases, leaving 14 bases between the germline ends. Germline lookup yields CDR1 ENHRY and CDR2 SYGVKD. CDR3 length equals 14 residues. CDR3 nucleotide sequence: TGTGCCATCAGTGCTCAAGAAGTGAATTACGAGCAGTACTTC. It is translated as CAISAQEVNYEQYF.

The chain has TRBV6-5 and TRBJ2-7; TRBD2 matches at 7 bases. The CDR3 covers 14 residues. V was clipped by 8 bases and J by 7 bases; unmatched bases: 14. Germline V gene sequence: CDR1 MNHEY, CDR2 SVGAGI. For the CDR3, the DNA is TGTGCCAGCGGGGATCTAGCGGTTACCCTGGAGCAGTACTTC. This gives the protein CASGDLAVTLEQYF.

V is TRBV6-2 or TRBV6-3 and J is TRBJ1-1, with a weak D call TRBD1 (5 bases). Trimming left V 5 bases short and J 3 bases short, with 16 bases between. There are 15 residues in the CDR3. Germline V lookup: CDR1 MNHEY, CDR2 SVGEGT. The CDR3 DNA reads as TGTGCCAGCAGTCCTATTATGACAGTTCACACTGAAGCTTTCTTT. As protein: CASSPIMTVHTEAFF.

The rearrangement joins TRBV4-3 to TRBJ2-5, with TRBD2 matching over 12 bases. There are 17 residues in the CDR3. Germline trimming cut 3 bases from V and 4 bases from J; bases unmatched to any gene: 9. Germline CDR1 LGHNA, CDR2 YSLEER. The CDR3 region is CASSQLAGGPRRETQYF. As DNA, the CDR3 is TGCGCCAGCAGCCAGCTAGCGGGAGGGCCTCGCCGAGAGACCCAGTACTTC.

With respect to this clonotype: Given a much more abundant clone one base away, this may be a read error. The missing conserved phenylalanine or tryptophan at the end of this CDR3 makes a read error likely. DNA of the CDR3: TGTGCCAGCAGTGACAGGGGTGGGCAAGAGACCCAGTACCTC. Translation gives CASSDRGGQETQYL. This chain joins TRBV2 and TRBJ2-5; maybe TRBD1 (6 bases). CDR1 and CDR2 from the germline V gene are SNHLY and FYNNEI. The V end lost 3 bases, the J end lost 2 bases, and 10 bases lay between the germline ends. The CDR3 is 14 residues long.